These T cell receptor beta chains were read from a single sample in a study of T and B cells in COVID-19 patients. TCRdb called the multiplex PCR reads again in MiXCR, with one record for every CDR3 protein. This sample has some 8,000 distinct CDR3 sequences, with less than 45% found just once. The sample taken for sequencing was blood. These receptors were taken from a human donor who had recovered from COVID-19. Each CDR3 is given with its conserved first and last residue. The D gene is left open where the match is weak. Clone size is shown for a subset of rows, as once, few, many or a class of expanded clone.

cdr3_aa: CATTSYRGSWQPQHF; cdr3_nt: TGTGCCACCACGTCATACAGGGGATCATGGCAGCCCCAGCATTTT; d_call: TRBD1; v_call: TRBV19; j_call: TRBJ1-5; clone_size: .
cdr3_aa: CASSLGDRETGGGYTF; cdr3_nt: TGTGCCAGCAGCTTGGGGGACCGAGAGACAGGGGGCGGCTACACCTTC; d_call: TRBD1; v_call: TRBV5-4; j_call: TRBJ1-2; clone_size: .
cdr3_aa: CASSNPPGQIMNTEAFF; cdr3_nt: TGTGCCAGTAGTAACCCTCCGGGACAGATCATGAACACTGAAGCTTTCTTT; d_call: TRBD1; v_call: TRBV19; j_call: TRBJ1-1; clone_size: few
cdr3_aa: CASTYLGGFSYNEQFF; cdr3_nt: TGTGCCAGCACCTATCTAGGAGGGTTCTCCTACAATGAGCAGTTCTTC; d_call: .; v_call: TRBV6-6; j_call: TRBJ2-1; clone_size: few
cdr3_aa: CASRIWSGLAYNEQFF; cdr3_nt: TGTGCCAGTAGAATTTGGTCAGGTTTGGCCTACAATGAGCAGTTCTTC; d_call: .; v_call: TRBV19; j_call: TRBJ2-1; clone_size: medium-sized
cdr3_aa: CASSQRGPGDTQYF; cdr3_nt: TGTGCCAGCAGTCAAAGGGGGCCGGGGGATACGCAGTATTTT; d_call: TRBD1; v_call: TRBV6-6; j_call: TRBJ2-3; clone_size: few
cdr3_aa: CASSLTVTNEKLFF; cdr3_nt: TGCGCCAGCAGCTTGACAGTAACTAATGAAAAACTGTTTTTT; d_call: .; v_call: TRBV5-1; j_call: TRBJ1-4; clone_size: .
cdr3_aa: CATGQGLNTEAFF; cdr3_nt: TGTGCCACTGGACAGGGGTTGAACACTGAAGCTTTCTTT; d_call: TRBD1; v_call: TRBV10-3; j_call: TRBJ1-1; clone_size: .
cdr3_aa: CAWGGQGTSTDTQYF; cdr3_nt: TGTGCCTGGGGGGGACAGGGGACTAGCACAGATACGCAGTATTTT; d_call: TRBD1; v_call: TRBV30; j_call: TRBJ2-3; clone_size: .
cdr3_aa: CASSLVAGVEEKLFF; cdr3_nt: TGCGCCAGCAGCTTGGTCGCGGGGGTAGAGGAAAAACTGTTTTTT; d_call: .; v_call: TRBV5-1; j_call: TRBJ1-4; clone_size: .
cdr3_aa: CASQKAAEGTEAFF; cdr3_nt: TGTGCCAGCCAGAAGGCAGCTGAAGGCACTGAAGCTTTCTTT; d_call: .; v_call: TRBV6-5; j_call: TRBJ1-1; clone_size: .
cdr3_aa: CASSDSASGGFNEQFF; cdr3_nt: TGTGCCAGCAGTGACTCGGCTAGCGGGGGGTTTAATGAGCAGTTCTTC; d_call: TRBD2; v_call: TRBV6-4; j_call: TRBJ2-1; clone_size: few
cdr3_aa: CASSLAGELFF; cdr3_nt: TGTGCCAGCAGCTTAGCCGGGGAGCTGTTTTTT; d_call: .; v_call: TRBV7-9; j_call: TRBJ2-2; clone_size: once
cdr3_aa: CASSFGQDAIDFQETQYF; cdr3_nt: TGTGCCAGCAGCTTCGGACAGGACGCTATTGATTTTCAAGAGACCCAGTACTTC; d_call: TRBD1; v_call: TRBV11-2; j_call: TRBJ2-5; clone_size: .
cdr3_aa: CASSAEGRGELFF; cdr3_nt: TGTGCCAGCAGTGCGGAGGGGCGCGGGGAGCTGTTTTTT; d_call: .; v_call: TRBV6-4; j_call: TRBJ2-2; clone_size: .
cdr3_aa: CASSRTGGGQPQHF; cdr3_nt: TGTGCCAGCAGCCGCACCGGGGGTGGTCAGCCCCAGCATTTT; d_call: .; v_call: TRBV27; j_call: TRBJ1-5; clone_size: .
cdr3_aa: CATSRDMDSGELFF; cdr3_nt: TGTGCCACCAGCAGAGATATGGATTCCGGGGAGCTGTTTTTT; d_call: .; v_call: TRBV15; j_call: TRBJ2-2; clone_size: large
cdr3_aa: CASRDPVETQYF; cdr3_nt: TGTGCCAGCCGGGACCCCGTTGAGACCCAGTACTTC; d_call: .; v_call: TRBV19; j_call: TRBJ2-5; clone_size: medium-sized
cdr3_aa: CASSISFRQGYSNQPQHF; cdr3_nt: TGTGCCAGTAGTATTTCCTTCCGGCAGGGCTATAGCAATCAGCCCCAGCATTTT; d_call: .; v_call: TRBV19; j_call: TRBJ1-5; clone_size: .
cdr3_aa: CASSLLGSINIQYF; cdr3_nt: TGTGCCAGCAGCTTACTCGGCAGTATAAACATTCAGTACTTC; d_call: .; v_call: TRBV7-2; j_call: TRBJ2-4; clone_size: .
cdr3_aa: CSVAGTGNTGGQGGGYTF; cdr3_nt: TGCAGCGTTGCCGGGACAGGCAACACCGGGGGGCAGGGCGGCGGCTACACCTTC; d_call: TRBD1; v_call: TRBV29-1; j_call: TRBJ1-2; clone_size: .
cdr3_aa: CASSPRTALGELFF; cdr3_nt: TGTGCCAGCAGCCCCCGGACAGCCTTGGGGGAGCTGTTTTTT; d_call: .; v_call: TRBV7-2; j_call: TRBJ2-2; clone_size: few
cdr3_aa: CSVGGDNNNEQFF; cdr3_nt: TGCAGCGTTGGTGGGGACAATAACAATGAGCAGTTCTTC; d_call: .; v_call: TRBV29-1; j_call: TRBJ2-1; clone_size: large
cdr3_aa: CSPQGQPKKAYEQYF; cdr3_nt: TGCAGCCCACAGGGACAGCCGAAAAAAGCCTACGAGCAGTACTTC; d_call: TRBD1; v_call: TRBV29-1; j_call: TRBJ2-7; clone_size: medium-sized
cdr3_aa: CASSLRDRGLKEQYF; cdr3_nt: TGTGCCAGCAGCTTGAGGGACAGGGGCTTGAAAGAGCAGTACTTC; d_call: TRBD1; v_call: TRBV5-6; j_call: TRBJ2-7; clone_size: few
cdr3_aa: CASSEVGSSGDTQYF; cdr3_nt: TGTGCCAGCAGTGAAGTGGGGAGTAGTGGGGATACGCAGTATTTT; d_call: .; v_call: TRBV6-1; j_call: TRBJ2-3; clone_size: .
cdr3_aa: CASSFTGGEQYF; cdr3_nt: TGTGCCAGCAGCTTTACAGGGGGCGAGCAGTACTTC; d_call: TRBD1; v_call: TRBV5-4; j_call: TRBJ2-7; clone_size: medium-sized
cdr3_aa: CASSPSRTGYGYTF; cdr3_nt: TGTGCCAGCAGTCCCAGCAGGACGGGGTATGGCTACACCTTC; d_call: .; v_call: TRBV27; j_call: TRBJ1-2; clone_size: .
cdr3_aa: CAISESGGARETQYF; cdr3_nt: TGTGCCATCAGTGAGAGCGGGGGGGCTCGAGAGACCCAGTACTTC; d_call: TRBD2; v_call: TRBV10-3; j_call: TRBJ2-5; clone_size: .
cdr3_aa: CAISEGEDSNQPQHF; cdr3_nt: TGTGCCATCAGTGAGGGGGAGGATAGCAATCAGCCCCAGCATTTT; d_call: .; v_call: TRBV10-3; j_call: TRBJ1-5; clone_size: .
cdr3_aa: CAWSGYSSYEQYF; cdr3_nt: TGTGCCTGGAGCGGGTATAGCTCCTACGAGCAGTACTTC; d_call: .; v_call: TRBV30; j_call: TRBJ2-7; clone_size: once
cdr3_aa: CASSLRVPRANVLTF; cdr3_nt: TGTGCCAGCAGCTTGAGAGTCCCTCGGGCCAACGTCCTGACTTTC; d_call: .; v_call: TRBV5-4; j_call: TRBJ2-6; clone_size: .
cdr3_aa: CSGYPGQAGGYTF; cdr3_nt: TGCAGCGGGTATCCGGGACAGGCAGGGGGCTACACCTTC; d_call: TRBD1; v_call: TRBV29-1; j_call: TRBJ1-2; clone_size: .
cdr3_aa: CASSSGRNTEAFF; cdr3_nt: TGTGCCAGCAGCTCGGGCAGGAACACTGAAGCTTTCTTT; d_call: .; v_call: TRBV5-6; j_call: TRBJ1-1; clone_size: once
cdr3_aa: CASSLRLSFYNEQFF; cdr3_nt: TGTGCCAGCAGTTTAAGGCTTAGTTTCTACAATGAGCAGTTCTTC; d_call: .; v_call: TRBV6-2/TRBV6-3; j_call: TRBJ2-1; clone_size: .
cdr3_aa: CSAEGGINYGYTF; cdr3_nt: TGCAGCGCCGAAGGGGGGATTAACTATGGCTACACCTTC; d_call: .; v_call: TRBV29-1; j_call: TRBJ1-2; clone_size: .
cdr3_aa: CARRTGRSYTF; cdr3_nt: TGTGCCAGGAGGACAGGGAGGAGCTACACCTTC; d_call: TRBD1; v_call: TRBV19; j_call: TRBJ1-2; clone_size: .
cdr3_aa: CASSSGRGTDTQYF; cdr3_nt: TGTGCCAGCAGCTCCGGCAGGGGCACAGATACGCAGTATTTT; d_call: .; v_call: TRBV5-4; j_call: TRBJ2-3; clone_size: few
cdr3_aa: CASNGGGATNEKLFF; cdr3_nt: TGTGCCAGCAACGGAGGTGGTGCAACTAATGAAAAACTGTTTTTT; d_call: .; v_call: TRBV5-5; j_call: TRBJ1-4; clone_size: few
cdr3_aa: CATQQAGVRIGELFF; cdr3_nt: TGTGCCACCCAACAGGCGGGGGTGAGGATCGGGGAGCTGTTTTTT; d_call: TRBD2; v_call: TRBV19; j_call: TRBJ2-2; clone_size: medium-sized
cdr3_aa: CSVGQGDYGYTF; cdr3_nt: TGCAGCGTTGGACAGGGAGACTATGGCTACACCTTC; d_call: TRBD1; v_call: TRBV29-1; j_call: TRBJ1-2; clone_size: .
cdr3_aa: CASRGQRARNQPQHF; cdr3_nt: TGTGCCAGCAGGGGACAGAGGGCGCGCAATCAGCCCCAGCATTTT; d_call: TRBD1; v_call: TRBV12-3/TRBV12-4; j_call: TRBJ1-5; clone_size: .
cdr3_aa: CASSFGVGETQYF; cdr3_nt: TGTGCCAGCAGTTTTGGGGTAGGAGAGACCCAGTACTTC; d_call: .; v_call: TRBV6-5; j_call: TRBJ2-5; clone_size: .
cdr3_aa: CASSPPSGGRGETQYF; cdr3_nt: TGTGCCAGCTCACCTCCGAGCGGGGGACGTGGAGAGACCCAGTACTTC; d_call: TRBD2; v_call: TRBV18; j_call: TRBJ2-5; clone_size: few
cdr3_aa: CASSYSRPTRGTGELFF; cdr3_nt: TGTGCCAGCAGTTACTCGAGGCCAACCCGAGGCACCGGGGAGCTGTTTTTT; d_call: .; v_call: TRBV6-2/TRBV6-3; j_call: TRBJ2-2; clone_size: .
cdr3_aa: CASSNSGADTQYF; cdr3_nt: TGTGCCAGCAGCAACTCGGGGGCAGATACGCAGTATTTT; d_call: .; v_call: TRBV6-2/TRBV6-3; j_call: TRBJ2-3; clone_size: .
cdr3_aa: CASSPGGTYEQYF; cdr3_nt: TGTGCCAGCTCACCAGGTGGGACCTACGAGCAGTACTTC; d_call: .; v_call: TRBV18; j_call: TRBJ2-7; clone_size: few